This T cell receptor (beta chain) was captured in a study of T cells in Graves' hyperthyroidism and ophthalmopathy. Amplification of TCR beta CDR3 regions was performed using RNA transcripts as template. Initially, a first-round RT-PCR of the TCR CDR3 employed the HTBI primer set. TCRdb reprocessed the multiplex PCR reads via MiXCR and lists one record per CDR3 protein. In the table there are a few hundred thousand distinct CDR3 sequences, about a fifth of which are singletons. Germline V lookup: CDR1 LGHDT, CDR2 YNNKEL (reference sequence). The CDR3 spans 14 residues. Trimming took 2 bases from V and 10 from J, leaving 17 bases between them.

The J gene is TRBJ1-1, the V gene TRBV3-1; D unclear. The sequence was collected from a man younger than 35 with Graves' hyperthyroidism. The source material was blood. The CDR3 sequence: CASSQLWAGPRAFF. The CDR3 coding sequence is TGTGCCAGCAGCCAATTATGGGCCGGGCCCAGAGCTTTCTTT.